This is a list of T cell receptor beta chains from one sample in a study of blood T cells in healthy people across ages. MiXCR was run by TCRdb on the 5' RACE reads, yielding one entry per CDR3 protein. Here the sample spans hundreds of thousands of distinct CDR3 sequences, around 49% being singletons. Sequencing input: blood. All receptors come from a woman aged 55-70 years in good health. The CDR3 runs from the conserved cysteine through the conserved F or W. A D gene is named only where the DNA matches it firmly. For some rows the clone size is stated as once, few or many, or as a class when expanded; others skip it.

D gene: NA
V gene: TRBV5-1
J gene: TRBJ2-7
CDR3 length: 15
clone size: few
CDR3 DNA: TGCGCCAGCAGTCTGAGCACCGGGGGATTCTACGAGCAGTACTTC
CDR3 protein: CASSLSTGGFYEQYF

D gene: NA
V gene: TRBV12-3/TRBV12-4
J gene: TRBJ1-2
CDR3 length: 14
clone size: few
CDR3 DNA: TGTGCCAGCAGTAGGGACACCCTTGGCTATGGCTACACCTTC
CDR3 protein: CASSRDTLGYGYTF

D gene: TRBD2
V gene: TRBV12-3/TRBV12-4
J gene: TRBJ2-1
CDR3 length: 16
clone size: NA
CDR3 DNA: TGTGCCAGCAACATACTAGCGGGATACTCCTACAATGAGCAGTTCTTC
CDR3 protein: CASNILAGYSYNEQFF

D gene: NA
V gene: TRBV7-9
J gene: TRBJ2-5
CDR3 length: 14
clone size: NA
CDR3 DNA: TGTGCCAGCAGCTTAAGGGACACAGAAGAGACCCAGTACTTC
CDR3 protein: CASSLRDTEETQYF

D gene: NA
V gene: TRBV27
J gene: TRBJ2-5
CDR3 length: 14
clone size: once
CDR3 DNA: TGTGCCAGCAGTCTCCGGGACGGGGAAGAGACCCAGTACTTC
CDR3 protein: CASSLRDGEETQYF

D gene: NA
V gene: TRBV20-1
J gene: TRBJ2-7
CDR3 length: 13
clone size: NA
CDR3 DNA: TGCAGTGCTGCCAAAAATTGGGACGACGAGCAGTACTTC
CDR3 protein: CSAAKNWDDEQYF

D gene: NA
V gene: TRBV18
J gene: TRBJ2-3
CDR3 length: 14
clone size: NA
CDR3 DNA: TGTGCCAGCTCACCACCGGGCAGCACTCGTCAGCAGTATTTT
CDR3 protein: CASSPPGSTRQQYF

D gene: TRBD2
V gene: TRBV24-1
J gene: TRBJ2-1
CDR3 length: 16
clone size: NA
CDR3 DNA: TGTGCCACCAGTGACATAAGCGGGAGGGGGTACAATGAGCAGTTCTTC
CDR3 protein: CATSDISGRGYNEQFF

D gene: NA
V gene: TRBV3-1
J gene: TRBJ1-1
CDR3 length: 13
clone size: NA
CDR3 DNA: TGTGCCAGCAGCCAAGCAGATAACACTGAAGCTTTCTTT
CDR3 protein: CASSQADNTEAFF

D gene: NA
V gene: TRBV20-1
J gene: TRBJ2-3
CDR3 length: 15
clone size: NA
CDR3 DNA: TGCAGTGCGCCCCCCGGGGTTAGCAGCACAGATACGCAGTATTTT
CDR3 protein: CSAPPGVSSTDTQYF

D gene: TRBD1
V gene: TRBV27
J gene: TRBJ2-3
CDR3 length: 16
clone size: few
CDR3 DNA: TGTGCCAGCAGTTTAACAGGGGACGCCTACACAGATACGCAGTATTTT
CDR3 protein: CASSLTGDAYTDTQYF

D gene: NA
V gene: TRBV27
J gene: TRBJ2-1
CDR3 length: 18
clone size: NA
CDR3 DNA: TGTGCCAGCAGTTTGTGGAGGGCTGGAATCAGCTCCTACAATGAGCAGTTCTTC
CDR3 protein: CASSLWRAGISSYNEQFF

D gene: NA
V gene: TRBV3-1
J gene: TRBJ2-4
CDR3 length: 14
clone size: NA
CDR3 DNA: TGTGCCAGCAGCCAAGATACGGGCGCGTTCGGGCAGTACTTC
CDR3 protein: CASSQDTGAFGQYF

D gene: TRBD1
V gene: TRBV28
J gene: TRBJ1-4
CDR3 length: 16
clone size: few
CDR3 DNA: TGTGCCAGCAGTCCCCCCTGGGACAGCCTGAATGAAAAACTGTTTTTT
CDR3 protein: CASSPPWDSLNEKLFF

D gene: NA
V gene: TRBV5-1
J gene: TRBJ2-3
CDR3 length: 14
clone size: few
CDR3 DNA: TGCGCCAGCAGCTTGGCCACGTCACCCGATACGCAGTATTTT
CDR3 protein: CASSLATSPDTQYF

D gene: TRBD1
V gene: TRBV6-6
J gene: TRBJ2-4
CDR3 length: 17
clone size: NA
CDR3 DNA: TGTGCCAGCAGTTACCATCAGACAGGGTTAGCCAAAAACATTCAGTACTTC
CDR3 protein: CASSYHQTGLAKNIQYF

D gene: NA
V gene: TRBV20-1
J gene: TRBJ2-1
CDR3 length: 12
clone size: NA
CDR3 DNA: TGCAGTGCTACGCGGGACAGTAATGAGCAGTTCTTC
CDR3 protein: CSATRDSNEQFF

D gene: NA
V gene: TRBV13
J gene: TRBJ2-3
CDR3 length: 15
clone size: NA
CDR3 DNA: TGTGCCAGCAGCTTAGACTGGCGGAAAACAGATACGCAGTATTTT
CDR3 protein: CASSLDWRKTDTQYF

D gene: NA
V gene: TRBV9
J gene: TRBJ1-1
CDR3 length: 14
clone size: NA
CDR3 DNA: TGTGCCAGCAGCGTAGACGGGGGCATGACTGAAGCTTTCTTT
CDR3 protein: CASSVDGGMTEAFF

D gene: NA
V gene: TRBV20-1
J gene: TRBJ2-7
CDR3 length: 13
clone size: NA
CDR3 DNA: TGCAGTGCTGGTCTGGACAACTCCTACGAGCAGTACTTC
CDR3 protein: CSAGLDNSYEQYF